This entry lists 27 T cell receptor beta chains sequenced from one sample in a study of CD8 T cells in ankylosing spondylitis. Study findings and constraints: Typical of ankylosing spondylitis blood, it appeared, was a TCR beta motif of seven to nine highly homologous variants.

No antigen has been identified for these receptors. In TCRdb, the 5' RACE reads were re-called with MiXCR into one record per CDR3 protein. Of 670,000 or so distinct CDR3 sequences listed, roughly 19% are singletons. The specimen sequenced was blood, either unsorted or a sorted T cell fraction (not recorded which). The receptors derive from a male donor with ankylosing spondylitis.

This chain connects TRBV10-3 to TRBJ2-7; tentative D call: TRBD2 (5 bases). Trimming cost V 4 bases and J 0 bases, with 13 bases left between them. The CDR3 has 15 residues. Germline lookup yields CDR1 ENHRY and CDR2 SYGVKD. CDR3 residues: CAISGVGGSSYEQYF. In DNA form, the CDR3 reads TGTGCCATCAGTGGGGTTGGTGGGAGCTCCTACGAGCAGTACTTC.

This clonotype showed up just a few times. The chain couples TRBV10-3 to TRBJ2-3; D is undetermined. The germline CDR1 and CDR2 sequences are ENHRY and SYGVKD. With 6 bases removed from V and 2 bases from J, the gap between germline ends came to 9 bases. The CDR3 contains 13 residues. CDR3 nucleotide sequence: TGTGCCATCAGAGGAGCCCACACAGATACGCAGTATTTT. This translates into CAIRGAHTDTQYF.

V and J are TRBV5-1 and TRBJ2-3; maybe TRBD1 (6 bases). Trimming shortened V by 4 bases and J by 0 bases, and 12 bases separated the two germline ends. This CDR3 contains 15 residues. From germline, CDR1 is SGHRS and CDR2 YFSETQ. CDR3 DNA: TGCGCCAGCAGCAAGGGGGAACCTAGCACAGATACGCAGTATTTT. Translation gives CASSKGEPSTDTQYF.

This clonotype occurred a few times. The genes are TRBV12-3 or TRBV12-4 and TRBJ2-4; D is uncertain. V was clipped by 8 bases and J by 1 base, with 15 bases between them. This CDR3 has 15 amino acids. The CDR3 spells CASRHEDWAKNIQYF. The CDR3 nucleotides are TGTGCCAGCCGCCATGAGGATTGGGCCAAAAACATTCAGTACTTC.

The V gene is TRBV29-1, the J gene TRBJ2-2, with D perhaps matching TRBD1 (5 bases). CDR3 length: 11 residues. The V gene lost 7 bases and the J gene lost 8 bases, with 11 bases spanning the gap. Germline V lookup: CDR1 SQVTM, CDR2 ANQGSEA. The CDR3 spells CSGGHPGELFF. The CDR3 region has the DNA TGCAGCGGTGGACACCCTGGGGAGCTGTTTTTT.

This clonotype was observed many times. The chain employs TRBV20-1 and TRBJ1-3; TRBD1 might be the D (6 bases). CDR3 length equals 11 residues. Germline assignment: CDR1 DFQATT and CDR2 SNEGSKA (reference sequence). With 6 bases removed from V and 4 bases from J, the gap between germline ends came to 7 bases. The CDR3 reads CSAGQGNTIYF. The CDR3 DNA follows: TGCAGTGCCGGACAGGGAAACACCATATATTTT.

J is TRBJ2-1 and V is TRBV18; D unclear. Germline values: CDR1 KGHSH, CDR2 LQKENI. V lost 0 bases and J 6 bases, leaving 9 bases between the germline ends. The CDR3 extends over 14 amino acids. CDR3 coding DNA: TGTGCCAGCTCACCACCGTATGGGGTCAATGAGCAGTTCTTC. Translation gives CASSPPYGVNEQFF.

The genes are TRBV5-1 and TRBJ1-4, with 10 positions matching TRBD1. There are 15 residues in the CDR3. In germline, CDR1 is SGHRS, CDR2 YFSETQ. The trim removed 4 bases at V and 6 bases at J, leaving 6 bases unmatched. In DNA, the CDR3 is TGCGCCAGCAGCCCCGGACAGGGGGAGTATGAAAAACTGTTTTTT. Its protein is CASSPGQGEYEKLFF.

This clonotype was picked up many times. The CDR3 sequence: CSARVEGGNTEAFF. CDR3 bases: TGCAGTGCTAGAGTGGAAGGGGGGAACACTGAAGCTTTCTTT. This rearrangement joins TRBV20-1 to TRBJ1-1; possible D gene TRBD1, 6 bases. With 1 base removed from V and 1 base from J, the gap between germline ends came to 10 bases. The V gene's germline CDR1 is DFQATT and CDR2 SNEGSKA (reference sequence). The CDR3 covers 14 residues.

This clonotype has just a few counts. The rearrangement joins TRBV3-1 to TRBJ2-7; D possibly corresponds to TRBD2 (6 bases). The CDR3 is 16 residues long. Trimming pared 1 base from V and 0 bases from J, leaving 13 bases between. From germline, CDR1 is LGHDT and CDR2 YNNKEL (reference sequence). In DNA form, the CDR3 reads TGTGCCAGCAGCCAAGGGGGGGAGCGGATCTCCTACGAGCAGTACTTC. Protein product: CASSQGGERISYEQYF.

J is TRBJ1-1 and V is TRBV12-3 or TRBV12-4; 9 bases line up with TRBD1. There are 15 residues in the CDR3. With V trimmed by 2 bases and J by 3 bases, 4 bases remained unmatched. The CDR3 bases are TGTGCCAGCAGTTTATGGGACAGGGACTACACTGAAGCTTTCTTT. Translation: CASSLWDRDYTEAFF.

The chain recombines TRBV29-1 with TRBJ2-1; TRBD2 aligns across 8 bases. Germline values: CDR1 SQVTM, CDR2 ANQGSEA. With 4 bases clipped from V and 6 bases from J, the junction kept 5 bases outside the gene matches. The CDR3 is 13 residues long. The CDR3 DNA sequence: TGCAGCGTTGGGACTAGCCTATTCAATGAGCAGTTCTTC. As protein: CSVGTSLFNEQFF.

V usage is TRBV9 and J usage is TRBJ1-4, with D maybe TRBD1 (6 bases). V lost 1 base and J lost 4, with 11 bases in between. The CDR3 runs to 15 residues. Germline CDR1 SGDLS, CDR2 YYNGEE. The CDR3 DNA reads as TGTGCCAGCAGCGTATCAAGAGGGGGTAATGAAAAACTGTTTTTT. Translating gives CASSVSRGGNEKLFF.

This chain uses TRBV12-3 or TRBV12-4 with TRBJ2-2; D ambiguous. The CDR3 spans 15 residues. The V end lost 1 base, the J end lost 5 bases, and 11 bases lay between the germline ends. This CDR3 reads CASSLGRDRTGELFF. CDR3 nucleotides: TGTGCCAGCAGTTTAGGTCGTGATAGGACCGGGGAGCTGTTTTTT.

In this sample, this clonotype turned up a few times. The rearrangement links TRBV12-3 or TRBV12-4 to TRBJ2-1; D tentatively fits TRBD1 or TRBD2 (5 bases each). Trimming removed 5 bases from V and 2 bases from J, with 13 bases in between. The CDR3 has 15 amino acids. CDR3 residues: CASSGARDPYNEQFF. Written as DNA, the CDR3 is TGTGCCAGCAGTGGGGCACGGGACCCCTACAATGAGCAGTTCTTC.

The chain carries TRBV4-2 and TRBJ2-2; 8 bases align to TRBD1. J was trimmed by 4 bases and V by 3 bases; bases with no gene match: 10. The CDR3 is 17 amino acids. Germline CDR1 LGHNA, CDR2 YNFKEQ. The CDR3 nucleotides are TGTGCCAGCAGCCAGGATCAGGGGGCGACGTCCACCGGGGAGCTGTTTTTT. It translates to CASSQDQGATSTGELFF.

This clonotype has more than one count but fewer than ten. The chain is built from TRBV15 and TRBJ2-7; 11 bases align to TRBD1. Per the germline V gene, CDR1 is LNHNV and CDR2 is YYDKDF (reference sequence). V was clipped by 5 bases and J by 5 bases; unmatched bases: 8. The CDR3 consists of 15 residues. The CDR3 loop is CATSPGTGGYDEQYF. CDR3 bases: TGTGCCACCAGCCCTGGGACAGGGGGTTACGACGAGCAGTACTTC.

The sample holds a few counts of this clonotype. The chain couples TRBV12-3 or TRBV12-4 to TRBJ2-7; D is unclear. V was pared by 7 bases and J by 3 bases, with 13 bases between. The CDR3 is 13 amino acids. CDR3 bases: TGTGCCAGCAAAGCGAGCGAGAACTACGAGCAGTACTTC. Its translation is CASKASENYEQYF.

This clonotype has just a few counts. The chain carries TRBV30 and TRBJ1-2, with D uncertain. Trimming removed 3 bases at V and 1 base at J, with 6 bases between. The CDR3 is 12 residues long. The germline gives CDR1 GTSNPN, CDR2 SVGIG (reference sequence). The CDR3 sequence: CAWRGLNYGYTF. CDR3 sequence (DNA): TGTGCCTGGAGGGGTCTTAACTATGGCTACACCTTC.

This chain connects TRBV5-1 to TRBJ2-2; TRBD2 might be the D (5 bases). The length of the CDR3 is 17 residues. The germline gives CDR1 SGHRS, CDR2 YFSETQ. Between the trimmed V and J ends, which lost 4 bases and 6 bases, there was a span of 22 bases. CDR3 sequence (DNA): TGCGCCAGCAGCCGGACGGCCACCCTCGGGGTTGCCGGGGAGCTGTTTTTT. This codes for CASSRTATLGVAGELFF.

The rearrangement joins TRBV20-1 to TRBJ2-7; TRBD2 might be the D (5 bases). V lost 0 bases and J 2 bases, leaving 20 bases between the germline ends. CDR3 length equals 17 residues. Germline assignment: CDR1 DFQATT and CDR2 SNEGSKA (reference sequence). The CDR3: CSARDLAGSGRTYEQYF. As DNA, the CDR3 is TGCAGTGCTAGAGATCTCGCTGGGAGTGGTCGCACCTACGAGCAGTACTTC.

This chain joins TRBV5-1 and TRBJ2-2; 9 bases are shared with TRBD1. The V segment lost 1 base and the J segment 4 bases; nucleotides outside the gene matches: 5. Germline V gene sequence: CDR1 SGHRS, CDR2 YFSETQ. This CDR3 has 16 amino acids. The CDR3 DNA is TGCGCCAGCAGCTTGACCGGGACAGGGCGCACCGGGGAGCTGTTTTTT. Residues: CASSLTGTGRTGELFF.

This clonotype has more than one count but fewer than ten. CDR3 region: CASSLWAGASTDTQYF. CDR3 nucleotides: TGTGCCAGCAGTTTATGGGCGGGGGCGAGCACAGATACGCAGTATTTT. The chain carries TRBV28 and TRBJ2-3, with D possibly TRBD2 on 7 matching bases. With 0 bases removed from V and 0 bases from J, the gap between germline ends came to 10 bases. In germline, CDR1 is MDHEN, CDR2 SYDVKM. The CDR3 loop spans 16 amino acids.

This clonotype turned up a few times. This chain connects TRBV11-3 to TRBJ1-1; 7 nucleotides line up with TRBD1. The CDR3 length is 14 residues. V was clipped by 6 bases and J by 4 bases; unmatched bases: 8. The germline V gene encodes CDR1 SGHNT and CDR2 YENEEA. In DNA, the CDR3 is TGTGCCAGCAGACCACAGGGGAGTGGCACTGAAGCTTTCTTT. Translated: CASRPQGSGTEAFF.

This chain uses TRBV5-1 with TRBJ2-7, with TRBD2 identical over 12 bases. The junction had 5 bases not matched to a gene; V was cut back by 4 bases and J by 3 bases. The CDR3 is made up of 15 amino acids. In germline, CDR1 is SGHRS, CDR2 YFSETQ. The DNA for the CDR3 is TGCGCCAGCAGCGCCGGGACTAGCGGGTACTACGAGCAGTACTTC. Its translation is CASSAGTSGYYEQYF.

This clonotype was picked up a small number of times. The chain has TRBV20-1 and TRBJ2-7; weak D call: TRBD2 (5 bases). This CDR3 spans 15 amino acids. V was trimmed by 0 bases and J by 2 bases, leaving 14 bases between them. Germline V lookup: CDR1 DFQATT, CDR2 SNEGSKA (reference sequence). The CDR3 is CSAREDYSGAYEQYF. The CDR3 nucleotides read TGCAGTGCTAGAGAAGACTACAGCGGAGCCTACGAGCAGTACTTC.

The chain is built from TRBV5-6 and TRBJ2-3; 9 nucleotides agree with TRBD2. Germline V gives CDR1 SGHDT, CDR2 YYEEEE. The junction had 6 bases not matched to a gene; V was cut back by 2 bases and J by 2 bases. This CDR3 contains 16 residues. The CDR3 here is CASSFSLAGITDTQYF. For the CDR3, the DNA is TGTGCCAGCAGCTTTTCCCTAGCGGGGATCACAGATACGCAGTATTTT.